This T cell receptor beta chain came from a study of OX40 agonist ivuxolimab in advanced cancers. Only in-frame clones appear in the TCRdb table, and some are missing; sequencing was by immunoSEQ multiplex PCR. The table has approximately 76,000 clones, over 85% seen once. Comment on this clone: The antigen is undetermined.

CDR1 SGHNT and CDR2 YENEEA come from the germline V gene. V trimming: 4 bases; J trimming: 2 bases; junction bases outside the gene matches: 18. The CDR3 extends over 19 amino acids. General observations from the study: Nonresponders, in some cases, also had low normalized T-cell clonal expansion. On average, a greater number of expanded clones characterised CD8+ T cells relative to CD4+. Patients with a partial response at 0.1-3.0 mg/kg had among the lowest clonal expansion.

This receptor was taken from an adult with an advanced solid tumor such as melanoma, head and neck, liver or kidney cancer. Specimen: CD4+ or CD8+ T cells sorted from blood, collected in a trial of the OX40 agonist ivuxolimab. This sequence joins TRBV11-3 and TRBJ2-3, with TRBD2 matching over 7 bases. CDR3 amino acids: CASSSVIGGGGDPTDTQYF. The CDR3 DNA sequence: TGTGCCAGCAGCTCCGTAATAGGAGGTGGGGGGGACCCCACAGATACGCAGTATTTT.